This T cell receptor (beta chain) is drawn from a study of vaccination and CD4 T cells after COVID-19. Looking at the study overall: Post-COVID specimens were obtained a median approximately 95 days after diagnosis (range 35 to 161). Post-vaccination samples were procured at a median of around 72 days following dose two (range 14 to 241).

The treatment denotes: roughly ten-day PBMC culture with coronavirus spike peptide pools or control peptides (ViraFEST assay). This clonotype has a handful of counts. The antigen is undetermined. Oncomine TCR Beta short-read sequencing was applied to DNA from cultured CD4+ T cells. Once CD4+ T cells had been cultured, genomic DNA was extracted from them. TCRdb redid the calling of the PCR reads with MiXCR, one entry per CDR3 protein. The table lists some 15,000 distinct CDR3 sequences, 52% of them singletons, with around 7.9% in the top ten. This CDR3 contains 20 residues. The receptor was isolated from a human donor who had recovered from COVID-19. The sequencing input was CD4+ T cells from blood, cultured in vitro. This chain joins TRBV21-1 and TRBJ2-7; the table assigns TRBD1, which was not confirmed against the DNA. TRBV21-1 is annotated as a pseudogene. DNA of the CDR3: TGTGCCAGCAGCAAACAGTGGGCCGATAATCTACCCCCCCATTACTACGAGCAGTACTTC. The encoded protein is CASSKQWADNLPPHYYEQYF.